This record concerns one TCR beta chain sequence. No antigen is known for it. The data derive from a study of a mutant IDH1 vaccine in newly diagnosed glioma. In the study overall: Beforehand, treatment had been radiotherapy, temozolomide, or both; the majority received both.

Points from the study as a whole: Changes in the top peripheral T cell clonotypes seemingly had no bearing on pseudoprogression.

Time point given: week 23, last vaccination. Doses consisted of 300 ug of mutant IDH1 20-mer peptide each, paired with topical imiquimod. The protocol was immunoSEQ multiplex PCR, while the TCRdb copy is restricted to in-frame clones and leaves out a portion. The repertoire has tens of thousands of clones, 60% to 85% of them found once; the top ten carry around 6.5%. CDR1 and CDR2 from the germline V gene are LNHDA and SQIVND (reference sequence). The CDR3 length is 13 residues. V was cut by 8 bases and J by 1 base, with 11 bases left in between. This TCR came from a woman between 40 and 55 years old with glioma. Some clones in this sample may be carry-over from other donors' samples. The V gene is TRBV19, the J gene TRBJ2-5; possibly TRBD2 for D (6 bases). This specimen consisted of PBMCs, obtained from a glioma patient whose treatment included an IDH1 peptide vaccine. The CDR3 DNA is TGTGCCAGTGCTGAGGGACTCCAAGAGACCCAGTACTTC. Translating it yields CASAEGLQETQYF.